Below, one T cell receptor beta chain is given with its context. Its specificity is unknown. CDR1 and CDR2 (germline): SGHDN, FVKESK. The CDR3 sequence is 17 residues long. J gave up 6 bases and V 3 bases, and 13 bases lay outside the gene matches. Profiled with immunoSEQ multiplex PCR; TCRdb holds only in-frame clones, not every one. The sample consists of about 2.4 million clones, 90% to 95% of them appearing once. The entry originates in a study of shared clonotypes between healthy human individuals. Overall study findings and caveats: Non-shared clonotypes had lower generation probabilities than those shared by all four donors. Larger richness was generally estimated for naive than memory subsets.

The receptor was derived from a young man in good health. Some clones in this sample may be carry-over from other donors' samples. This chain connects TRBV14 to TRBJ2-1, with 8 bases aligning to TRBD1. Sequencing input: naive CD4+ T cells from PBMCs. The subset was: CD45RA+ positively selected. The CDR3 reads CASSQSSGTGSFNEQFF. CDR3 bases: TGTGCCAGCAGCCAGTCCTCCGGGACAGGATCTTTCAATGAGCAGTTCTTC.